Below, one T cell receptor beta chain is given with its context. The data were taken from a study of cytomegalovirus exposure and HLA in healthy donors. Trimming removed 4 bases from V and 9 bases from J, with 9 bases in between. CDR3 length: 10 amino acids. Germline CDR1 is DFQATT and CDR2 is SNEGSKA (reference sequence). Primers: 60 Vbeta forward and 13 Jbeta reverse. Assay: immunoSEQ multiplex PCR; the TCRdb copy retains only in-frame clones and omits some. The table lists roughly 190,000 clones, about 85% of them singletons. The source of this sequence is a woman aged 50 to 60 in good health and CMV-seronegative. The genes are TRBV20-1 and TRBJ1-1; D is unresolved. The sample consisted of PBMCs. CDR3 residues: CSAKAGKAFF. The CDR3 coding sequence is TGCAGTGCTAAGGCGGGGAAAGCTTTCTTT.